Following are 20 T cell receptor beta chains from one sample sequenced in a study of shared clonotypes between healthy human individuals. Assay: immunoSEQ multiplex PCR; the TCRdb copy retains only in-frame clones and omits some. The table includes 1.4 million to 1.5 million clones, 95% to 97% detected once. Input material: naive CD4+ T cells sorted from blood. Subset here: CD45RA+ positively selected. These receptors were obtained from a man under 40 in good health.

This chain connects TRBV7-2 to TRBJ1-3; tentatively, D is TRBD1 (5 bases). Germline lookup yields CDR1 SGHTA and CDR2 FQGNSA. The germline V and J ends were trimmed by 5 bases and 0 bases, with 11 bases remaining between them. This CDR3 region has 15 residues. CDR3 sequence reads: CASSVDSLSGNTIYF. The CDR3 DNA reads TGTGCCAGCAGCGTCGACAGCCTCTCTGGAAACACCATATATTTT.

The CDR3: CASSESGAGYGYTF. For the CDR3, the DNA is TGTGCCAGCAGTGAAAGTGGGGCGGGCTATGGCTACACCTTC. This chain uses TRBV2 with TRBJ1-2; D is possibly TRBD1 (5 bases). The CDR3 totals 14 residues. V was cut by 2 bases and J by 4 bases, with 11 bases left in between. Germline V lookup: CDR1 SNHLY, CDR2 FYNNEI.

The chain links TRBV29-1 to TRBJ2-1; 7 bases map to TRBD2. V dropped 4 bases and J dropped 8; count of bases not matched to a gene: 5. This CDR3 has 12 residues. Germline V gene data show CDR1 as SQVTM and CDR2 as ANQGSEA. This CDR3 reads CSVGLASDEQFF. DNA for the CDR3: TGCAGCGTTGGACTAGCTAGCGATGAGCAGTTCTTC.

The gene calls are TRBV4-2 and TRBJ2-1; 11 nucleotides agree with TRBD2. The CDR3 totals 16 residues. Germline lookup yields CDR1 LGHNA and CDR2 YNFKEQ. The V segment lost 3 bases and the J segment 7 bases; nucleotides outside the gene matches: 8. The CDR3 spells CASSQIAGGRSNEQFF. The CDR3 DNA reads TGTGCCAGCAGCCAGATAGCGGGAGGGCGCTCGAATGAGCAGTTCTTC.

The rearrangement joins TRBV7-2 to TRBJ2-7; D is undetermined. The CDR3 extends over 13 amino acids. The V gene's germline CDR1 is SGHTA and CDR2 FQGNSA. Deletions cut 1 base from V and 4 bases from J, with 8 bases between. CDR3: CASSLGHGYEQYF. CDR3 in DNA: TGTGCCAGCAGCTTAGGACACGGATACGAGCAGTACTTC.

This rearrangement joins TRBV6-1 to TRBJ2-1, with 16 nucleotides matching TRBD2. The germline V gene encodes CDR1 MNHNS and CDR2 SASEGT. The CDR3 is made up of 18 amino acids. Unmatched junction bases numbered 3, after V lost 4 bases and J lost 0 bases. The CDR3 nucleotides are TGTGCCAGCAGTGTGGGACTAGCGGGAGGGAGCTCCTACAATGAGCAGTTCTTC. Translated, it gives CASSVGLAGGSSYNEQFF.

The genes are TRBV10-2 and TRBJ1-3; 7 bases line up with TRBD1. The CDR3 is 14 residues long. V lost 6 bases, J lost 4 bases, and 6 bases stayed unmatched. Germline CDR1 WSHSY, CDR2 SAAADI. CDR3 nucleotides: TGCGCCAGCAGGCTAGGACAGGCCGGAAACACCATATATTTT. Residues: CASRLGQAGNTIYF.

As to this clone: The sample carries other DNA sequences with the same CDR3. The chain links TRBV2 to TRBJ2-2, with a possible D match to TRBD1 (5 bases). Trimming cost V 10 bases and J 4 bases, with 16 bases left between them. The CDR3 is 14 residues long. CDR1 SNHLY and CDR2 FYNNEI come from the germline V gene. The CDR3 sequence is CATLTDVGTGELFF. Written as DNA, the CDR3 is TGTGCCACTCTGACAGACGTGGGCACCGGGGAGCTGTTTTTT.

This chain links TRBV10-3 with TRBJ2-1; TRBD2 matches 9 bases. The CDR3 is made up of 15 amino acids. Germline CDR1 and CDR2: ENHRY and SYGVKD. Unmatched junction bases numbered 7, after V lost 3 bases and J lost 7 bases. CDR3 nucleotide sequence: TGTGCCATCAGTGACCGCGGGGGGGGCTCTAATGAGCAGTTCTTC. Protein: CAISDRGGGSNEQFF.

The chain joins TRBV4-2 to TRBJ2-1; 8 bases are shared with TRBD2. V shed 4 bases, J shed 0 bases, and the junction held 5 bases outside the gene matches. Germline CDR1 reads LGHNA; CDR2 reads YNFKEQ. CDR3 size: 16 residues. Here the CDR3 reads CASSLSSGSSYNEQFF. As DNA, the CDR3 is TGTGCCAGCAGCCTATCAAGCGGGAGCTCCTACAATGAGCAGTTCTTC.

In this sample, this clone turned up many times. The V call is TRBV5-1, the J call TRBJ1-1; D remains unclear. The length of the CDR3 is 14 residues. V was pared by 0 bases and J by 3 bases, with 9 bases between. Germline V gives CDR1 SGHRS, CDR2 YFSETQ. For the CDR3, the DNA is TGCGCCAGCAGCTTGGCCTCGGTCCACACTGAAGCTTTCTTT. This gives the protein CASSLASVHTEAFF.

The chain couples TRBV5-4 to TRBJ2-7; 7 nucleotides agree with TRBD1. V shed 4 bases and J 0 bases; nucleotides not matched to a gene: 4. The CDR3 sequence is 14 residues long. Germline V CDR1 and CDR2: SGHNT, YYREEE (reference sequence). The CDR3 spells CASSPDRSSYEQYF. CDR3 nucleotide sequence: TGTGCCAGCAGCCCGGACAGGAGCTCCTACGAGCAGTACTTC.

This chain links TRBV2 with TRBJ1-3; D uncertain. V lost 5 bases and J lost 6, with 14 bases in between. Germline V lookup: CDR1 SNHLY, CDR2 FYNNEI. The CDR3 runs 14 residues. CDR3 bases: TGTGCCAGCAGTCAAGAACGGGAACAAAACACCATATATTTT. Protein product: CASSQEREQNTIYF.

In nucleotides, the CDR3 is TGTGCCAGCAGCACGCGACTAGGCAGGGGTGAGCAGTTCTTC. Translated: CASSTRLGRGEQFF. The J gene is TRBJ2-1, the V gene TRBV9, with D perhaps being TRBD1 or TRBD2 (6 bases each). Germline loops: CDR1 SGDLS, CDR2 YYNGEE. The CDR3 is made up of 14 amino acids. V gave up 4 bases and J gave up 9 bases, with 17 bases separating them.

The DNA of the CDR3 is TGTGCCTGGAGTGTACGACAGATGAACACTGAAGCTTTCTTT. Protein sequence: CAWSVRQMNTEAFF. This chain connects TRBV30 to TRBJ1-1; D is possibly TRBD1 (5 bases). Trimming took 0 bases from V and 0 from J, leaving 8 bases between them. The CDR3 sequence is 14 residues long. The germline gives CDR1 GTSNPN, CDR2 SVGIG (reference sequence).

The chain combines TRBV5-6 with TRBJ1-1, with D unclear. The CDR3 has 13 residues. V gave up 0 bases and J gave up 7 bases, with 10 bases separating them. Per germline, CDR1 SGHDT and CDR2 YYEEEE. CDR3 in amino acids: CASSLAGRNEAFF. The CDR3 DNA reads TGTGCCAGCAGCTTGGCCGGGCGGAATGAAGCTTTCTTT.

This chain uses TRBV12-2 with TRBJ2-4; the table assigns TRBD2, which was not confirmed against the DNA. TRBV12-2 is termed a pseudogene. This CDR3 has 9 amino acids. CDR3 in DNA: TGTGCAAGTCGCTTAGTTCTGTACTTC. Protein: CASRLVLYF.

The J gene is TRBJ1-1, the V gene TRBV28; 9 bases align to TRBD1. The CDR3 spans 16 residues. The germline V gene has CDR1 MDHEN and CDR2 SYDVKM. V lost 7 bases and J lost 7; bases outside the gene matches: 16. The CDR3: CASIGGQGSQGGEAFF. CDR3 nucleotides: TGTGCCAGCATAGGGGGACAGGGATCCCAAGGAGGTGAAGCTTTCTTT.

The genes are TRBV5-1 and TRBJ2-7; D is undetermined. CDR3 length: 13 residues. The V end lost 2 bases, the J end lost 5 bases, and 11 bases lay between the germline ends. From germline, CDR1 is SGHRS and CDR2 YFSETQ. Written as DNA, the CDR3 is TGCGCCAGCAGCTTTGGCAGTTTAAACGAGCAGTACTTC. It is translated as CASSFGSLNEQYF. Full variable domain (rest looked up from reference TRBV5-1 and TRBJ2-7): KAGVTQTPRYLIKTRGQQVTLSCSPISGHRSVSWYQQTPGQGLQFLFEYFSETQRNKGNFPGRFSGRQFSNSRSEMNVSTLELGDSALYLCASSFGSLNEQYFGPGTRLTVT.

The rearrangement links TRBV2 to TRBJ1-3; D is uncertain. The ends were cut back, 6 bases at V and 2 bases at J, with 14 bases in the middle. CDR1 SNHLY and CDR2 FYNNEI come from the germline V gene. This CDR3 is 15 amino acids long. CDR3 residues: CASSAGRGAGNTIYF. CDR3 DNA: TGTGCCAGCAGCGCTGGGCGGGGAGCTGGAAACACCATATATTTT.